The 4 T cell receptor beta chains given below trace back to one sample, sequenced in a study of T cells in Graves' hyperthyroidism and ophthalmopathy. RNA transcripts gave rise to amplified TCR beta CDR3 regions. A set of HTBI primers served as the primers for a first-round RT-PCR of the TCR CDR3. TCRdb independently ran MiXCR on the multiplex PCR reads; one entry per CDR3 protein. The table includes 700,000 or so distinct CDR3 sequences, about 14% detected once. Sequenced: blood. The receptors were gathered from a woman aged 45 to 65 with Graves' ophthalmopathy.

This chain links TRBV15 with TRBJ2-2, with 8 bases that match TRBD2. The CDR3 contains 17 residues. CDR1 is LNHNV, CDR2 YYDKDF, per germline (reference sequence). The V gene end was trimmed by 3 bases and the J gene end by 5 bases; junction bases not matched to a gene: 11. CDR3 sequence reads: CATSSSPLAGRTGELFF. CDR3 sequence (DNA): TGTGCCACCAGCAGCTCCCCGTTAGCGGGAAGAACCGGGGAGCTGTTTTTT.

This clonotype was seen repeatedly, ten times or more. This chain connects TRBV20-1 to TRBJ2-1; 8 bases align to TRBD2. The trim removed 3 bases at V and 0 bases at J, leaving 1 base unmatched. The CDR3 is made up of 14 amino acids. Per the germline V gene, CDR1 is DFQATT and CDR2 is SNEGSKA (reference sequence). The CDR3 coding sequence is TGCAGTGCTAGCGGGACTAGCTCCTACAATGAGCAGTTCTTC. Its translation is CSASGTSSYNEQFF.

This clonotype was counted between two and nine times. J is TRBJ2-1 and V is TRBV5-1, with TRBD2 as a possible D gene (6 bases). V was clipped by 0 bases and J by 9 bases, with 16 bases between them. CDR1 SGHRS and CDR2 YFSETQ come from the germline V gene. The CDR3 consists of 15 residues. The CDR3 DNA follows: TGCGCCAGCAGCTTGGCACTCGGGACTCGTATTGAGCAGTTCTTC. Its protein product is CASSLALGTRIEQFF.

This clonotype was seen many times. The V call is TRBV7-9, the J call TRBJ2-1; tentative D call: TRBD2 (6 bases). The germline V gene has CDR1 SEHNR and CDR2 FQNEAQ (reference sequence). The V and J ends lost 4 bases and 4 bases respectively, with 14 bases between them. The CDR3 runs to 15 residues. The CDR3 sequence: CASSSRGSGYNEQFF. The CDR3 DNA is TGTGCCAGCAGCTCCCGAGGTAGCGGATACAATGAGCAGTTCTTC.